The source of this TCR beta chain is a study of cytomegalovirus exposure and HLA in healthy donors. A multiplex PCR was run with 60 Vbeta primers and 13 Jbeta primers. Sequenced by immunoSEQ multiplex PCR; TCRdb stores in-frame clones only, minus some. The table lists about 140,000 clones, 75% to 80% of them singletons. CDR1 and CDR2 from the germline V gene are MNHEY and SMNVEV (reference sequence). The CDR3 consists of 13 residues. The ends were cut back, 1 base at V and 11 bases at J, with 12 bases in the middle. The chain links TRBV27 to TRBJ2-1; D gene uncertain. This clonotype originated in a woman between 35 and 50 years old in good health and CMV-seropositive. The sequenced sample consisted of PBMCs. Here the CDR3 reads CASSLFDPRKQFF. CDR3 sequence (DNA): TGTGCCAGCAGTTTATTCGATCCCAGAAAGCAGTTCTTC.